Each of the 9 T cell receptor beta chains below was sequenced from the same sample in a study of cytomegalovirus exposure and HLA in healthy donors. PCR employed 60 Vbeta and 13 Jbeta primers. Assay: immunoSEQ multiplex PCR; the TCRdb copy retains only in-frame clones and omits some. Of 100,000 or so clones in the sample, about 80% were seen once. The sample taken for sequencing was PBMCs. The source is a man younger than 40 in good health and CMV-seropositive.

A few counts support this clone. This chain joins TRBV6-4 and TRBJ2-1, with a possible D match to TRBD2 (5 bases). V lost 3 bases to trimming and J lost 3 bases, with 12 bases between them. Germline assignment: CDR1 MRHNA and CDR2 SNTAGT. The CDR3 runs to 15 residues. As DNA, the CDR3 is TGTGCCAGCAGTGATAGTAACCGGGACTACAATGAGCAGTTCTTC. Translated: CASSDSNRDYNEQFF.

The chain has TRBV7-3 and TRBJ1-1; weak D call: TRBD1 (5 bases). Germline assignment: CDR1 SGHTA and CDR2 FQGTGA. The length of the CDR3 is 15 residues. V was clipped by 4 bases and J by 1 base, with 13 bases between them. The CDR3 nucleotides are TGTGCCAGCAGCTCTCAGGGAGGGAGGAACACTGAAGCTTTCTTT. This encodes CASSSQGGRNTEAFF.

CDR3 sequence (DNA): TGTGCTAGTGGTCCACCTGGGAGTTATGAGCAGTTCTTC. Residues: CASGPPGSYEQFF. The rearrangement joins TRBV12-5 to TRBJ2-1; D possibly corresponds to TRBD2 (5 bases). Germline CDR1 and CDR2: LGHNT and FRNRAP. V lost 5 bases, J lost 8 bases, and 13 bases lay in between. This CDR3 has 13 residues.

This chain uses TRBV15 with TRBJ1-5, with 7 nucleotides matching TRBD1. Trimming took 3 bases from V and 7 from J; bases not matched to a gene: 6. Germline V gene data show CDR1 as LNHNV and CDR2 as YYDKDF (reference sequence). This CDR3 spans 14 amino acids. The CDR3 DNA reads TGTGCCACCAGCAGCCGACAGGGTGGGCAGCCCCAGCATTTT. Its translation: CATSSRQGGQPQHF. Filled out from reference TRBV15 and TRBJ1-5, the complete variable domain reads DAMVIQNPRYQVTQFGKPVTLSCSQTLNHNVMYWYQQKSSQAPKLLFHYYDKDFNNEADTPDNFQSRRPNTSFCFLDIRSPGLGDTAMYLCATSSRQGGQPQHFGDGTRLSIL.

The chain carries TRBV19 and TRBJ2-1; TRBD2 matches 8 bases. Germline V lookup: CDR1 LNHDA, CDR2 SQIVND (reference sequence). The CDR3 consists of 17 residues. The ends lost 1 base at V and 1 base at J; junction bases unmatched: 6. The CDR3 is CASSIGSGGESYNEQFF. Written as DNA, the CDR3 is TGTGCCAGTAGTATAGGCAGCGGGGGCGAGTCCTACAATGAGCAGTTCTTC.

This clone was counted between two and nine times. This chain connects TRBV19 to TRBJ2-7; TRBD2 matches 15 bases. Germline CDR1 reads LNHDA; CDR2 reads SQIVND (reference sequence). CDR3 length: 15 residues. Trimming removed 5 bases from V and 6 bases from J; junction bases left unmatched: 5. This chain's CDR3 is CASSFPGLAGGEQYF. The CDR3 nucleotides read TGTGCCAGTAGTTTCCCGGGACTAGCGGGAGGCGAGCAGTACTTC. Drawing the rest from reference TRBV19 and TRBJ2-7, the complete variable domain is DGGITQSPKYLFRKEGQNVTLSCEQNLNHDAMYWYRQDPGQGLRLIYYSQIVNDFQKGDIAEGYSVSREKKESFPLTVTSAQKNPTAFYLCASSFPGLAGGEQYFGPGTRLTVT.

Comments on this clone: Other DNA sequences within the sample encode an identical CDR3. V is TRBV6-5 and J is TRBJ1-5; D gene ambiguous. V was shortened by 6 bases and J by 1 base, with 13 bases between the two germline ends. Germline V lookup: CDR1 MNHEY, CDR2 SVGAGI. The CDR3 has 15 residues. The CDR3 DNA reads TGTGCCAGCAGCCCTGGAGGTATAAGCAATCAGCCCCAGCATTTT. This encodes CASSPGGISNQPQHF.

This CDR3 is CASSSETGSYEQYF. The CDR3 nucleotides are TGTGCCAGCAGTTCCGAGACAGGGTCCTACGAGCAGTACTTC. The V and J genes are TRBV27 and TRBJ2-7; 7 nucleotides match TRBD1. The trim removed 4 bases at V and 1 base at J, leaving 4 bases unmatched. The germline gives CDR1 MNHEY, CDR2 SMNVEV (reference sequence). The CDR3 has 14 residues.

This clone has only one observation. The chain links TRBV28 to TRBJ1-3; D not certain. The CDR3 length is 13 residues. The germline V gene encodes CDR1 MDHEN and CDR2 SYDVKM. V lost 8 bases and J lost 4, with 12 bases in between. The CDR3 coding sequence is TGTGCCAGCCATACTTCGGGAGGAAACACCATATATTTT. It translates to CASHTSGGNTIYF.